This T cell receptor beta chain was identified during a study of breast tumors, draining lymph nodes, adjacent tissues. General study points: That most tumor T cells come from lymph nodes remained unproven. Luminal-like breast cancer showed significantly greater tumor-nontumor repertoire similarity than basal-like breast cancer did. Compared with lymph nodes, tumors were less diverse; compared with nontumor tissue, more.

The lymph nodes were axillary draining lymph nodes from breast cancer patients. TCRdb re-called the multiplex PCR reads through MiXCR, storing one row per CDR3 protein. The repertoire holds about 200,000 distinct CDR3 sequences, with less than 35% as singletons. This clonotype was detected only once. Its specificity is unknown. The CDR3 end shows no conserved phenylalanine or tryptophan, and so a read error is likely. The DNA is left out, because the CDR3 cannot be placed on it with certainty; the CDR3 is given as TCRdb lists it. Sample: axillary lymph node tissue. The origin of this receptor is a female donor with breast cancer. Some clones in this sample may be carry-over from other donors' samples.

The CDR3 protein is CASSLGLAAITGELDL. V usage is TRBV7-9 and J usage is TRBJ2-2; TRBD2, the D gene given by the table, was not confirmed from the DNA. Inclusive of both ends, the CDR3 amounts to 16 amino acids. Germline CDR1 SEHNR, CDR2 FQNEAQ (reference sequence).